The present TCR beta chain was sequenced within a study of T cell responses to AZD1222 COVID-19 vaccine. Study outcomes and limitations: As reported, nearly half of all spike-specific TCRs target variant regions that are unmutated.

Assay: immunoSEQ multiplex PCR; the TCRdb copy retains only in-frame clones and omits some. Here the sample spans 150,000 to 200,000 clones, over 75% being singletons. About this clone itself: Its antigen is as yet unknown.

The germline V gene has CDR1 SEHNR and CDR2 FQNEAQ (reference sequence). The V gene lost 3 bases and the J gene lost 3 bases, with 14 bases spanning the gap. The CDR3 spans 15 residues. V and J are TRBV7-9 and TRBJ2-5, with D possibly being TRBD2 (5 bases). The source was peripheral blood, collected on day 0 of AZD1222 vaccination. This sequence was found in an adult in good health. The CDR3 bases are TGTGCCAGCAGCTTCTACCGGCAGAGGGAAGAGACCCAGTACTTC. Translated, it gives CASSFYRQREETQYF.